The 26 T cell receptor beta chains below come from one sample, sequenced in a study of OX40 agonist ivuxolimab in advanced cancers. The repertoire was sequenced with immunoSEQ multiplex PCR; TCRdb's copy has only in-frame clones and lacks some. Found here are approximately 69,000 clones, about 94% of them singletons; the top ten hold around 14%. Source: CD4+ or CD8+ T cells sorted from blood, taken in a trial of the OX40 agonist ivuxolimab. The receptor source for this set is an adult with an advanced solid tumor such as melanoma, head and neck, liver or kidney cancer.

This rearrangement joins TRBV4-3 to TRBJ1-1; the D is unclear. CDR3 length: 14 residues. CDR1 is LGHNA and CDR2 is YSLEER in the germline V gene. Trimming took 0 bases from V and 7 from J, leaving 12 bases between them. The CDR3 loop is CASSQDRVKIEAFF. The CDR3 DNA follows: TGCGCCAGCAGCCAAGATCGAGTGAAGATTGAAGCTTTCTTT.

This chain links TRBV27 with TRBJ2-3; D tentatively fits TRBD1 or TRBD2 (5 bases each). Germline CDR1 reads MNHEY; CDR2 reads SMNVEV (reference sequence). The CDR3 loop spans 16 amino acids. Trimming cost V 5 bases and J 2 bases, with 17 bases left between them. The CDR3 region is CASSPRDGPNTDTQYF. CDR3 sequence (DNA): TGTGCCAGCAGTCCCAGGGACGGGCCGAACACAGATACGCAGTATTTT.

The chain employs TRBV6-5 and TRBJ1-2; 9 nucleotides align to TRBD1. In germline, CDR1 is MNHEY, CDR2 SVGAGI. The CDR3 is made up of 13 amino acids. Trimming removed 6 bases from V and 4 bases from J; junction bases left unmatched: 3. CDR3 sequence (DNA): TGTGCCAGCAGCACGACAGGGGGCTATGGCTACACCTTC. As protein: CASSTTGGYGYTF.

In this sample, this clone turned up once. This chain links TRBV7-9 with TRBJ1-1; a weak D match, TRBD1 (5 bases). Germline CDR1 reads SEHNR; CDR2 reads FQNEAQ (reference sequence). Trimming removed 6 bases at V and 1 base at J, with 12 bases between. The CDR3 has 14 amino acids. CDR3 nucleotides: TGTGCCAGCAGAACCTCGACAGAGAACACTGAAGCTTTCTTT. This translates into CASRTSTENTEAFF.

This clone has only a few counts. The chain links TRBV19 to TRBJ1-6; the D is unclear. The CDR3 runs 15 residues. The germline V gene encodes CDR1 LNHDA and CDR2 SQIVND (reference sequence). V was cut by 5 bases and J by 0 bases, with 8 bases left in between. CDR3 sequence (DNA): TGTGCCAGTAGTTTGACCAGCTCCTATAATTCACCCCTCCACTTT. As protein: CASSLTSSYNSPLHF.

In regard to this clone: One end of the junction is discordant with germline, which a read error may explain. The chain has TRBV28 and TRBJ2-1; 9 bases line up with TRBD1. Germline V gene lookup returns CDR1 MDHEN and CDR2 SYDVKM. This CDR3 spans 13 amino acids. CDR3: CASSLGRGTGNLF. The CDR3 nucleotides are TGTGCCAGCAGTTTAGGGCGCGGGACAGGGAACCTCTTC. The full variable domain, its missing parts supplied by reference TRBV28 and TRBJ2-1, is DVKVTQSSRYLVKRTGEKVFLECVQDMDHENMFWYRQDPGLGLRLIYFSYDVKMKEKGDIPEGYSVSREKKERFSLILESASTNQTSMYLCASSLGRGTGNLFGPGTRLTVL.

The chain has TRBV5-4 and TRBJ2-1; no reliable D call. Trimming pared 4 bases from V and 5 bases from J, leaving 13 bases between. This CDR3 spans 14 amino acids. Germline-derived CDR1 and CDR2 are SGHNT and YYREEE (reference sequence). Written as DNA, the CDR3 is TGTGCCAGCAGCCCAAAGGTTGCAGACAATGAGCAGTTCTTC. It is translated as CASSPKVADNEQFF.

DNA for the CDR3: TGTGCCAGCAGTTCCTTTGGCGGGGGTAACTACGAGCAGTACTTC. The encoded protein is CASSSFGGGNYEQYF. V gene TRBV6-6 combines with J gene TRBJ2-7; TRBD2 matches 7 bases. This CDR3 has 15 amino acids. Unmatched junction bases numbered 9, after V lost 4 bases and J lost 3 bases. The germline V gene has CDR1 MNHNY and CDR2 SVGAGI (reference sequence).

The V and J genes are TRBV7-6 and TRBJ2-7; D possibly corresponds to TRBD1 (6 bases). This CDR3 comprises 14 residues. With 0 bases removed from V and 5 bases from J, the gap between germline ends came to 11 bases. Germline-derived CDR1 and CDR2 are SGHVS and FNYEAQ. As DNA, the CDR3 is TGTGCCAGCAGCTTAGCGGGCGGACAGAACGAGCAGTACTTC. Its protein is CASSLAGGQNEQYF.

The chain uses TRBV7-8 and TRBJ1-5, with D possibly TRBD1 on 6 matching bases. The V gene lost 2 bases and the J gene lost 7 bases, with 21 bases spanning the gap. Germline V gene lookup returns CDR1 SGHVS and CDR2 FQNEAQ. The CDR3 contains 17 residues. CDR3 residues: CASSLMSWGGPGQPQHF. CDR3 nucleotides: TGTGCCAGCAGCTTAATGTCGTGGGGGGGCCCAGGACAGCCCCAGCATTTT.

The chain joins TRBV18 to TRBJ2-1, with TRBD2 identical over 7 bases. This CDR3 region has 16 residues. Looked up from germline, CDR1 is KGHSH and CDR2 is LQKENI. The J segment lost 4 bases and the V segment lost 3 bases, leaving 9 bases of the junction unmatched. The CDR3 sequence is CASSPSGLEAYNEQFF. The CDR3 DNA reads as TGTGCCAGCTCACCTTCCGGACTAGAGGCTTACAATGAGCAGTTCTTC.

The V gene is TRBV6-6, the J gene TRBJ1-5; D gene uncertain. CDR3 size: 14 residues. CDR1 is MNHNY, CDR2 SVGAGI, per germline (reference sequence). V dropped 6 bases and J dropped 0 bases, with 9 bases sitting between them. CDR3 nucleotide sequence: TGTGCCAGCAGGGGTCTCTATAGCAATCAGCCCCAGCATTTT. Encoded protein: CASRGLYSNQPQHF.

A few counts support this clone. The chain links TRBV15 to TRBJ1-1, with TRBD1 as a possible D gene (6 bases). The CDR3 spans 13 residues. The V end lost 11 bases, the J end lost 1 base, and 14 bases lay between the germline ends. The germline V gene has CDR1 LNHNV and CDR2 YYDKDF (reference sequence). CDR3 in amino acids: CASAGTKNTEAFF. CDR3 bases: TGTGCCTCAGCCGGGACAAAGAACACTGAAGCTTTCTTT.

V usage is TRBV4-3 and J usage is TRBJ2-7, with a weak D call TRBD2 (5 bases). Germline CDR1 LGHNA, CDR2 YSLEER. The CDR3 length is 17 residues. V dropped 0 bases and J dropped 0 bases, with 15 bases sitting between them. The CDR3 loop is CASSQDRAGFSSYEQYF. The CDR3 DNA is TGCGCCAGCAGCCAAGATCGGGCGGGCTTCTCCTCCTACGAGCAGTACTTC.

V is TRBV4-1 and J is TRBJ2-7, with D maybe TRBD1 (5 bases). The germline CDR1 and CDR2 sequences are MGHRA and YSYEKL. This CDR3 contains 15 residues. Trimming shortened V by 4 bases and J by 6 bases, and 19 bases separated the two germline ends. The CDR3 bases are TGCGCCAGCAGCCCAGGGTGGCCGCCAGCCATCGAGCAGTACTTC. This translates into CASSPGWPPAIEQYF.

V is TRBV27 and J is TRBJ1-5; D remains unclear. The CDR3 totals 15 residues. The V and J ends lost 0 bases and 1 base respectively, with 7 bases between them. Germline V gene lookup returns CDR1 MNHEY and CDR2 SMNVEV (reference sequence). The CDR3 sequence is CASSLSGRSNQPQHF. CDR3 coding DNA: TGTGCCAGCAGTTTATCCGGGAGAAGCAATCAGCCCCAGCATTTT.

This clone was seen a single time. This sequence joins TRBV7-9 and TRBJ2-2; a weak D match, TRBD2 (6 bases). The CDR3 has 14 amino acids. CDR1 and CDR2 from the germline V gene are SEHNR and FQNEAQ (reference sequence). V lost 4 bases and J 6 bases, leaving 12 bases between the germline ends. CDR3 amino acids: CASSWDSGAGELFF. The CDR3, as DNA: TGTGCCAGCAGCTGGGACTCCGGGGCCGGGGAGCTGTTTTTT.

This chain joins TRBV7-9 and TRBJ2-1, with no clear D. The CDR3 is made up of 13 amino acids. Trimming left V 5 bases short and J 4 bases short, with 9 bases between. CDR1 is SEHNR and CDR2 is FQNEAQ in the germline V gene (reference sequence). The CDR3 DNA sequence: TGTGCCAGCAGCCCCCCTACATACAATGAGCAGTTCTTC. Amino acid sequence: CASSPPTYNEQFF.

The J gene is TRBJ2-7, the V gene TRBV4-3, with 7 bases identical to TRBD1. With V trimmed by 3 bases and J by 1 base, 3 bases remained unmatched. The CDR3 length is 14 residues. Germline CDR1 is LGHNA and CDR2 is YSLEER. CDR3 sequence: CASSQGDRSYEQYF. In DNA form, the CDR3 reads TGCGCCAGCAGCCAGGGGGACAGATCCTACGAGCAGTACTTC.

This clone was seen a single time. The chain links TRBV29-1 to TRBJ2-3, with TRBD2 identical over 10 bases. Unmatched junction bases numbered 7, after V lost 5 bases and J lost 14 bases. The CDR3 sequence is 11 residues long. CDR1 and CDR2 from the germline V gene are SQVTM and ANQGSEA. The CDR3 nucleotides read TGCAGCGTTCCCACTAGCGGGATGCGGTATTTT. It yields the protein CSVPTSGMRYF.

The CDR3 is CASSVVGLPSDEQYF. The DNA of the CDR3 is TGTGCCAGCAGCGTGGTTGGACTACCTTCTGACGAGCAGTACTTC. The chain has TRBV9 and TRBJ2-7; D may be TRBD2 (6 bases). V was cut by 2 bases and J by 5 bases, with 17 bases left in between. Germline V gene data show CDR1 as SGDLS and CDR2 as YYNGEE. This CDR3 spans 15 amino acids. The variable domain in full, with the rest retrieved from reference TRBV9 and TRBJ2-7, is DSGVTQTPKHLITATGQRVTLRCSPRSGDLSVYWYQQSLDQGLQFLIQYYNGEERAKGNILERFSAQQFPDLHSELNLSSLELGDSALYFCASSVVGLPSDEQYFGPGTRLTVT.

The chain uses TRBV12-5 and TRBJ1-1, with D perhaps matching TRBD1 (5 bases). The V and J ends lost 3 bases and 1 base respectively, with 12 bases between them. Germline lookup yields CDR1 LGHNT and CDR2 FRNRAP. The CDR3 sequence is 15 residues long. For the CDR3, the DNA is TGTGCTAGTGGTTTCCCCAGGGTATCGAACACTGAAGCTTTCTTT. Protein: CASGFPRVSNTEAFF.

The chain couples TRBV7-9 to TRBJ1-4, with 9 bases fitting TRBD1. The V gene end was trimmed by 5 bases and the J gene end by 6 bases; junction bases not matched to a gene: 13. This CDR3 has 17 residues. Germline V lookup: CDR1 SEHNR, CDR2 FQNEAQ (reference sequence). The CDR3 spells CASSPGWDRADHEKLFF. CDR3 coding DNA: TGTGCCAGCAGCCCGGGGTGGGACAGGGCCGATCATGAAAAACTGTTTTTT.

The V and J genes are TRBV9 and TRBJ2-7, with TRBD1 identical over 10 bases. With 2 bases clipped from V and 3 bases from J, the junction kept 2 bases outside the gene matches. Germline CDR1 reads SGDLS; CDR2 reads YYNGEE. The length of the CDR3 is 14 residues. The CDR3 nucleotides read TGTGCCAGCAGCGTGACAGGGGGCGACTACGAGCAGTACTTC. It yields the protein CASSVTGGDYEQYF.

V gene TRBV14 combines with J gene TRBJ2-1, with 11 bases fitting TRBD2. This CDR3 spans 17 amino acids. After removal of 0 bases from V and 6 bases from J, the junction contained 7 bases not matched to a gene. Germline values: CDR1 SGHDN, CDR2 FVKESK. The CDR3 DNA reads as TGTGCCAGCAGCCAAGAAACTAGCGGGGGATGGGGCAATGAGCAGTTCTTC. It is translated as CASSQETSGGWGNEQFF.

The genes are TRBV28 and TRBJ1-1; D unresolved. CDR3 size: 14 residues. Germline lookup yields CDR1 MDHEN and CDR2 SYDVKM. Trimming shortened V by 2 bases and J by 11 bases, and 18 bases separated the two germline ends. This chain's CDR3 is CASSLEGTGRGAFF. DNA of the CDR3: TGTGCCAGCAGTTTAGAGGGTACCGGGCGCGGTGCTTTCTTT.